One TCR beta chain is described in this entry. The antigen remains unidentified. The sample is drawn from a study of vaccination and CD4 T cells after COVID-19. With the Oncomine TCR Beta short-read assay, DNA from cultured CD4+ T cells was sequenced. Genomic DNA from cultured CD4+ T cells was extracted. TCRdb re-analysed the PCR reads in MiXCR, keeping a single row per CDR3 protein. The sample lists around 6,900 distinct CDR3 sequences, around 35% occurring once. Specified treatment: approximately nine-day PBMC culture with coronavirus spike peptide pools or control peptides (ViraFEST assay). Harvesting of the unexposed donor's CD4+ T cells predated the COVID-19 pandemic (2011-2018). Germline V gene lookup returns CDR1 SQVTM and CDR2 ANQGSEA. This CDR3 contains 13 residues. V dropped 1 base and J dropped 4; count of bases not matched to a gene: 0.

This clonotype was obtained from a human donor in good health. The rearrangement links TRBV29-1 to TRBJ1-1, with TRBD1 matching over 10 bases. Sequencing input: CD4+ T cells from blood, cultured in vitro. The CDR3 protein is CSVEGQGATEAFF. DNA of the CDR3: TGCAGCGTTGAAGGACAGGGGGCCACTGAAGCTTTCTTT.